The text below deals with one T cell receptor beta chain. Clones were sequenced by immunoSEQ multiplex PCR, and TCRdb holds only the in-frame ones, with some missing. Of some 500,000 clones in the sample, roughly 89% are singletons; the top ten hold 7.8%. The sample is drawn from a study of blood T cell repertoires in COVID-19. Deletions cut 6 bases from V and 3 bases from J, with 15 bases between. Per germline, CDR1 LNHDA and CDR2 SQIVND (reference sequence). The CDR3 totals 14 residues. Input material: peripheral blood. This chain uses TRBV19 with TRBJ2-7; TRBD2 is a possible D gene (7 bases). The clonotype comes from a woman aged 45-65 years with COVID-19, enrolled during active disease. CDR3 coding DNA: TGTGCCAGTAGCAGGGGAGGGGTAAACTACGAGCAGTACTTC. Amino acids: CASSRGGVNYEQYF.